The sequence of this T cell receptor (beta chain) was determined in a study of T cell repertoires in cytomegalovirus infection. At the level of the study: Indicated by public TCR beta signatures were CMV infection and matching HLA type.

Findings and caveats of the study: HLA-C-restricted TCR beta clonotypes specific for CMV led the ex vivo response. Cumulative frequency (of public TCR beta family members) identified carriers of CMV plus the relevant HLA.

Each CDR3 protein gets one entry after TCRdb re-called the reads with MiXCR. The table records approximately 500,000 distinct CDR3 sequences, more than 15% of them present only once. This clonotype was detected ten times or more. Its antigen is still unknown. V lost 5 bases to trimming and J lost 2 bases, with 13 bases between them. The germline V gene encodes CDR1 MNHEY and CDR2 SVGEGT. The CDR3 has 14 amino acids. Sample: CD8+ T cells from PBMCs. The sequence was collected from a human donor in good health (CMV status not recorded). Some clones in this sample may be carry-over from other donors' samples. The chain recombines TRBV6-2 or TRBV6-3 with TRBJ2-7; D tentatively reads TRBD1 or TRBD2 (5 bases each). The CDR3: CASSEVPGPYEQYF. Written as DNA, the CDR3 is TGTGCCAGCAGTGAGGTTCCGGGACCCTACGAGCAGTACTTC.